This T cell receptor beta chain is from a study of tumor and adjacent non-tumor tissue in lung cancer. Study information: Patients comprised 12 adenocarcinoma, a couple of squamous cell carcinoma and 1 small cell lung cancer. Patients were aged roughly 30 to 76, 10 men and roughly 5 women, stage I to III.

This clonotype has a count of ten or more. No conserved phenylalanine or tryptophan is present at the end of the CDR3, so a read error is the likely explanation. Germline loops: CDR1 MNHNY, CDR2 SVGAGI (reference sequence). CDR3 length: 16 amino acids. Losses at the gene ends were 6 bases for V and 1 base for J; bases not matched to a gene: 6. This sample's RNA came from whole unsorted tissue. Three rounds of nested PCR, following a modified ARM-PCR protocol, produced the TCRbeta library. TCRdb redid the calling of the multiplex PCR reads with MiXCR, one entry per CDR3 protein. This sample has about 75,000 distinct CDR3 sequences, with under 80% found just once.

The sequence was obtained from a woman aged 45 to 65 with non-small cell lung cancer. This chain links TRBV6-6 with TRBJ2-1, with TRBD2 matching over 10 bases. Specimen: lung tumor tissue. Written as DNA, the CDR3 is TGTGCCAGCAGAGACAGAGCGGGAGGGTCCTACAATGAGCAGTTCCTC. Its protein is CASRDRAGGSYNEQFL.